This TCR beta chain stems from a study of tumor and adjacent non-tumor tissue in lung cancer. Broader study findings: Normal lung showed higher cumulative top 100 clone frequency than tumor. Tumor tissue had significantly higher TCR diversity than normal lung.

The CDR3 totals 14 residues, both ends included. Germline V lookup: CDR1 SGHAT, CDR2 FQDESV (reference sequence). On this clonotype: What it recognizes is unknown. No conserved phenylalanine or tryptophan is present at the end of the CDR3, so a read error is the likely explanation. It is unclear where the CDR3 begins or ends on the DNA, so no DNA is shown, and the CDR3 is as TCRdb lists it.

RNA was extracted from bulk tissue without any cell sorting. TCRbeta libraries were built with three rounds of nested PCR, modified from ARM-PCR. One entry per CDR3 protein, called by TCRdb with MiXCR from the multiplex PCR reads. The sample has around 210,000 distinct CDR3 sequences, 60% to 85% seen once. This receptor was identified in a man between 60 and 70 years old with non-small cell lung cancer. Sequencing was carried out using lung tumor tissue. This chain uses TRBV11-1 with TRBJ2-7. This CDR3 reads CASSRSLALDEQYL.